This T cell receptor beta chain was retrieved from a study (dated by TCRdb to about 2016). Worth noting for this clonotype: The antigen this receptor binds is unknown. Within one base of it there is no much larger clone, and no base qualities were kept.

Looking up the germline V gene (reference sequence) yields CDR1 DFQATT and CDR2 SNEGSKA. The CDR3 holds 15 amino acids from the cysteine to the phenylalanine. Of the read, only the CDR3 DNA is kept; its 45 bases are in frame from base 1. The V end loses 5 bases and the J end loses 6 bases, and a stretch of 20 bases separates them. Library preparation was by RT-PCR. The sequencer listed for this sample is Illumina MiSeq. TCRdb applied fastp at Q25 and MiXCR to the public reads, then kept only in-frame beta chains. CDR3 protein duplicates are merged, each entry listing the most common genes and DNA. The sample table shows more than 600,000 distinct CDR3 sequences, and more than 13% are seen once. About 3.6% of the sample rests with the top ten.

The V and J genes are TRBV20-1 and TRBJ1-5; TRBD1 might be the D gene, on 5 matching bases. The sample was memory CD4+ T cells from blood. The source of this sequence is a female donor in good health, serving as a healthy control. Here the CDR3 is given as CSAPLEGTFSQPQHF. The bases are TGCAGTGCTCCCCTAGAAGGGACGTTTTCTCAGCCCCAGCATTTT.